This T cell receptor beta chain was sequenced for a study of cytomegalovirus exposure and HLA in healthy donors. This CDR3 is 14 amino acids long. J lost 7 bases, V lost 4 bases, and 4 bases had no gene match. Germline assignment: CDR1 SNHLY and CDR2 FYNNEI. Worth noting for this clone: Its antigen is undetermined.

Use of 60 Vbeta and 13 Jbeta primers characterized the PCR. The data were produced by immunoSEQ multiplex PCR, yet TCRdb's version contains in-frame clones alone and is incomplete. The data hold under 200,000 clones, with almost 85% observed a single time. Study-level points and caveats: Evidence from a later analysis indicated that most CMV-associated TCR beta chains looked HLA-restricted.

The specimen sequenced was PBMCs. This chain joins TRBV2 and TRBJ2-1, with TRBD2 identical over 10 bases. The receptor was isolated from a woman aged 45-65 years in good health and CMV-seronegative. CDR3 DNA sequence: TGTGCCAGCAGTGGGACTAGCGGCGTAAATGAGCAGTTCTTC. It translates to CASSGTSGVNEQFF. Variable domain in full (rest from reference TRBV2 and TRBJ2-1): EPEVTQTPSHQVTQMGQEVILRCVPISNHLYFYWYRQILGQKVEFLVSFYNNEISEKSEIFDDQFSVERPDGSNFTLKIRSTKLEDSAMYFCASSGTSGVNEQFFGPGTRLTVL.